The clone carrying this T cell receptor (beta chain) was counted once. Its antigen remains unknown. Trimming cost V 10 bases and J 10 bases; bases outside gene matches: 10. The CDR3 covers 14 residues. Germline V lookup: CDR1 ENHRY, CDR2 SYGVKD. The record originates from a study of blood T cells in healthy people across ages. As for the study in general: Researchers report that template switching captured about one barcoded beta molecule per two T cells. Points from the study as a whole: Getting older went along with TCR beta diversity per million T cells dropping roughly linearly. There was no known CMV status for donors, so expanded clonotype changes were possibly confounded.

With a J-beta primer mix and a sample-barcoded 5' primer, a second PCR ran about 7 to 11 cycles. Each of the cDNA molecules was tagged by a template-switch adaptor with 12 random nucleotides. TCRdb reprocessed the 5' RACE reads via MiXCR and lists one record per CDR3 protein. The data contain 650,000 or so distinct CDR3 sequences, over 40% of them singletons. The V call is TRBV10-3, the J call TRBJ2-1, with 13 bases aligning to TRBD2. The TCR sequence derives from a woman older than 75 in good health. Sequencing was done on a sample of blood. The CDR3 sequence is CASKRTSGSLEQFF. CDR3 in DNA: TGTGCCAGCAAAAGGACTAGCGGGAGTCTCGAGCAGTTCTTC.